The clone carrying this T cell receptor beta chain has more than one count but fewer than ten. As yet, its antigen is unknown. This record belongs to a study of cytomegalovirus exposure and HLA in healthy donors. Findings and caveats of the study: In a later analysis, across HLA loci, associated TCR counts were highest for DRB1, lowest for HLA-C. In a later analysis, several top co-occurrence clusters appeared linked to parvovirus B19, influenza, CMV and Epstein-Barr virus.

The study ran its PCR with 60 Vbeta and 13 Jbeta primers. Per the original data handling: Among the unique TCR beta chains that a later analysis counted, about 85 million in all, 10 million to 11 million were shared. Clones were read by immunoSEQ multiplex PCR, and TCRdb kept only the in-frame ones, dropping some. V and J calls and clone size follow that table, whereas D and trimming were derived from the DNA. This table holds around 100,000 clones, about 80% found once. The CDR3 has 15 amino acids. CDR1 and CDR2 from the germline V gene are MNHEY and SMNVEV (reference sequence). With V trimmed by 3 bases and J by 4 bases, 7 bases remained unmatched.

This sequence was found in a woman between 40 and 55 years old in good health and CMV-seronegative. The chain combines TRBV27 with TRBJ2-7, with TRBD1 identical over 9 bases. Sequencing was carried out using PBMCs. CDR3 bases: TGTGCCAGCAGTTTGGTCGGGACAGGGAATTACGAGCAGTACTTC. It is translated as CASSLVGTGNYEQYF.